This T cell receptor (beta chain) was sequenced in a study of T cells in Graves' hyperthyroidism and ophthalmopathy. Broader study findings: Most thyroid clonotypes expanded above 0.001 appeared in blood too. Model output signaled ophthalmopathy a median around 5.9 months ahead of onset.

Looked up from germline, CDR1 is DFQATT and CDR2 is SNEGSKA (reference sequence). The CDR3 extends over 12 amino acids. V was clipped by 2 bases and J by 8 bases, with 9 bases between them. Uncontrolled infection, other autoimmune disease, pregnancy or lactation disqualified patients from enrolment. Amplified regions were TCR beta CDR3 sequences from RNA transcripts. HTBI primers were the set used in a first-round RT-PCR of the TCR CDR3. TCRdb reanalysed the multiplex PCR reads using MiXCR and keeps one entry per CDR3 protein. Of some 320,000 distinct CDR3 sequences listed, approximately 13% are singletons. This clonotype has ten or more counts. Its target is unknown.

Sequences were obtained from blood. This sequence was found in a woman aged 40 to 50 with Graves' ophthalmopathy. The chain combines TRBV20-1 with TRBJ1-4, with TRBD1 as a possible D gene (5 bases). CDR3 sequence (DNA): TGCAGTGCTAGACATGGGGGGGAAAAACTGTTTTTT. Translated: CSARHGGEKLFF.